By share, the clone carrying this T cell receptor (beta chain) counts as medium-sized. Its antigen is not known. The data were taken from a study of prognosis after radiotherapy for stage I lung cancer. About the research overall: 13 men and roughly six women, aged about 50 to 84 and with a median age of 74.5 years, made up the patients.

CDR3 of TCR beta was amplified from genomic DNA via a two-round multiplex PCR. Round one of PCR was performed, and it used primers specific to each TRBV and TRBJ gene. TCRdb processed the multiplex PCR reads anew with MiXCR; each CDR3 protein has one entry. The repertoire holds some 8,900 distinct CDR3 sequences, with 62% as singletons. This CDR3 region has 14 residues. Germline values: CDR1 SGHTA, CDR2 FQGNSA. V gave up 1 base and J gave up 6 bases; unmatched junction bases: 6. Study-level results: Patients with metastases reportedly showed TRBV and TRBJ gene usage that differed from patients without metastases.

The receptor was isolated from a donor over 45 with non-small cell lung cancer. The specimen comprised PBMCs, sampled before or after stereotactic body radiation therapy (not recorded which). The chain has TRBV7-2 and TRBJ2-7, with TRBD1 identical over 7 bases. Here the CDR3 reads CASSLEGTVSEQYF. In DNA, the CDR3 is TGTGCCAGCAGCTTAGAGGGGACAGTTTCCGAGCAGTACTTC. Supplemented by reference TRBV7-2 and TRBJ2-7, the full variable domain reads GAGVSQSPSNKVTEKGKDVELRCDPISGHTALYWYRQSLGQGLEFLIYFQGNSAPDKSGLPSDRFSAERTGGSVSTLTIQRTQQEDSAVYLCASSLEGTVSEQYFGPGTRLTVT.